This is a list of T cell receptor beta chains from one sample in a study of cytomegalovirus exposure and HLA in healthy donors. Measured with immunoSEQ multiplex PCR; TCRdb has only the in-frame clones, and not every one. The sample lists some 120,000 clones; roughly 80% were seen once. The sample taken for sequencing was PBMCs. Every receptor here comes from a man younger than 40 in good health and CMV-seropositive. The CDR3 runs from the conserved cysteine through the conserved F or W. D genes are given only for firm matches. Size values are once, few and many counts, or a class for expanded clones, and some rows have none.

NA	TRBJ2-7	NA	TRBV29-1	TGCAGCGTCCTTGGGGGGTTGAGGTACGAGCAGTACTTC	CSVLGGLRYEQYF
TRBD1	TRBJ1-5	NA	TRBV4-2	TGTGCCAGCAGCCGTTACAACAGGGGTGGCAATCAGCCCCAGCATTTT	CASSRYNRGGNQPQHF
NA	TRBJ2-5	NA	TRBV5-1	TGCGCCAGCAGCTTGGACCCGGGGACCCAGTACTTC	CASSLDPGTQYF
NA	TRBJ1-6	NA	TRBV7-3	TGTGCCAGCAGCTTAACGGCAGGGGTAGGCTCACCCCTCCACTTT	CASSLTAGVGSPLHF
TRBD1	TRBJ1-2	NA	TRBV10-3	TGTGCCATCAGGGGACTGAAGGGACAGGGGTCAGGTTACACCTTC	CAIRGLKGQGSGYTF
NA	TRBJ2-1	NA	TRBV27	TGTGCCAGCAGTCGCACCCGGGTCCCCGAATACAATGAGCAGTTCTTC	CASSRTRVPEYNEQFF
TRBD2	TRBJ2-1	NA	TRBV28	TGTGCCAGCAGTCCCCGGACTAGCGGGTTTTACAATGAGCAGTTCTTC	CASSPRTSGFYNEQFF
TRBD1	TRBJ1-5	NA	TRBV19	TGTGCCAGTAGTCCAGGACAGGGCTACGTTAATCAGCCCCAGCATTTT	CASSPGQGYVNQPQHF
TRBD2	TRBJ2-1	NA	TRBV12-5	TGTGCTAGTGGTTTGGTAGTAGCGGGCCCTTACAATGAGCAGTTCTTC	CASGLVVAGPYNEQFF
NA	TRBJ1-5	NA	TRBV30	TGTGCCTGGAGTGAACAGGGAAGACAGCCCCAGCATTTT	CAWSEQGRQPQHF
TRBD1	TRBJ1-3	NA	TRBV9	TGTGCCAGCAGCGTAGGTGGGCTGGGACAGTTGAGCTCTGGAAACACCATATATTTT	CASSVGGLGQLSSGNTIYF
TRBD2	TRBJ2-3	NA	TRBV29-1	TGCAGCGTTAAGCGGGGGACCACAGATACGCAGTATTTT	CSVKRGTTDTQYF
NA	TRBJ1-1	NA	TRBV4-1	TGCGCCAGCAGCCAAGATCTTCACAGGGAGAACACTGAAGCTTTCTTT	CASSQDLHRENTEAFF
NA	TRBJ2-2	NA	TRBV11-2	TGTGCCAGCAGCTTCTTCCTTGGGACACAGAACACCGGGGAGCTGTTTTTT	CASSFFLGTQNTGELFF
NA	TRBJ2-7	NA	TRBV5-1	TGCGCCAGCAGCTCGACCGGGTCCTACGAGCAGTACTTC	CASSSTGSYEQYF
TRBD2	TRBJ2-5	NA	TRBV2	TGTGCCAGCGGCGGACTAGCGGGAGCGCAGGAGACCCAGTACTTC	CASGGLAGAQETQYF
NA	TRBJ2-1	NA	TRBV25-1	TGTGCCAGCAGCCGCTACAATGAGCAGTTCTTC	CASSRYNEQFF
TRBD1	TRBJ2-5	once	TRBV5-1	TGCGCCAGCAGAATTGGTGACAGGGGGTACCAAGAGACCCAGTACTTC	CASRIGDRGYQETQYF
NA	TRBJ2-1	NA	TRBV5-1	TGCGCCAGCAGCTATGGGCAGTCGACCTACAATGAGCAGTTCTTC	CASSYGQSTYNEQFF
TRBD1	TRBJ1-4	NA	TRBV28	TGTGCCAGCAGTAGTCAGGACAGGGCAATAGAAAAACTGTTTTTT	CASSSQDRAIEKLFF
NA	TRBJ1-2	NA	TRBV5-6	TGTGCCAGCAGCTTGGAGGGGTCTTATGGCTACACCTTC	CASSLEGSYGYTF
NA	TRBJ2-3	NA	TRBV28	TGTGCCAGCAGTTTTTTGGCGGGACCGGGAGATACGCAGTATTTT	CASSFLAGPGDTQYF
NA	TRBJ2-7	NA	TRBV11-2	TGTGCCAGCAGCTTATCGGAGTCCTACGAGCAGTACTTC	CASSLSESYEQYF
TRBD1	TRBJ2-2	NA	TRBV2	TGTGCCAGCACCCAGGGGGCCGGGGAGCTGTTTTTT	CASTQGAGELFF
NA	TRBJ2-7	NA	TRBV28	TGTGCCAGCAGTCCCCGGTTCAGGGGAACCTACGAGCAGTACTTC	CASSPRFRGTYEQYF
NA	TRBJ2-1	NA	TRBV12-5	TGTGCTAGTGGTTTGGTACTTGGTGAGCAGTTCTTC	CASGLVLGEQFF
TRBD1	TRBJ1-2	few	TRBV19	TGTGCCAGTAGGGCGGACAGGGGAGGCGGCTACACCTTC	CASRADRGGGYTF
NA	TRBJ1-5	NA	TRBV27	TGTGCCAGCAGTCCAGATAACTTCGGGTCAACTAATCAGCCCCAGCATTTT	CASSPDNFGSTNQPQHF
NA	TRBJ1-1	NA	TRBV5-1	TGCGCCAGCAGGAGGACACTGAACACTGAAGCTTTCTTT	CASRRTLNTEAFF
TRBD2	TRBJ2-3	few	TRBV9	TGTGCCAGCAGCCTCCGGACTAGTAGGGATACGCAGTATTTT	CASSLRTSRDTQYF
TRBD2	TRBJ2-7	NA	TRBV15	TGTGCCACCAGCAGAGGAGTTGTCGGGGGGGCCGACGAGCAGTACTTC	CATSRGVVGGADEQYF
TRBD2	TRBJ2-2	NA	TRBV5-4	TGTGCCAGCGCTGCGGGGGAGGACACCGGGGAGCTGTTTTTT	CASAAGEDTGELFF
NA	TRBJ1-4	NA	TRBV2	TGTGCCAGCAGTGAATTCAGGGAAAGGGGTAATGAAAAACTGTTTTTT	CASSEFRERGNEKLFF
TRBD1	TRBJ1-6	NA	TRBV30	TGTGCCTGGAGTATAAGCTCGGACAGGGGAAATTCACCCCTCCACTTT	CAWSISSDRGNSPLHF
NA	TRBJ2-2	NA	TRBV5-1	TGCGCCAGCAGCTTGGACAGCCGAAACACCGGGGAGCTGTTTTTT	CASSLDSRNTGELFF
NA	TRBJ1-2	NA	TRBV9	TGTGCCAGCAGCGTAAGTGAGGGCTATGGCTACACCTTC	CASSVSEGYGYTF
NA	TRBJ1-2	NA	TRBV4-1	TGCGCCAGCAGCCAGGTGGCGGGGGAGACTAACTATGGCTACACCTTC	CASSQVAGETNYGYTF
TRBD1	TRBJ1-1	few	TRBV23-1	TGCGCCAGCTTCCTCTGGGTCAGGACAGGCATGAACACTGAAGCTTTCTTT	CASFLWVRTGMNTEAFF
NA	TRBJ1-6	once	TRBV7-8	TGTGCCAGCAGCTTACAGGGGAACTATAATTCACCCCTCCACTTT	CASSLQGNYNSPLHF
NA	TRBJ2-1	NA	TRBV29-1	TGCAGCGTTGTACTAACGTTCAATGAGCAGTTCTTC	CSVVLTFNEQFF
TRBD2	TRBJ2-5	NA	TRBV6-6	TGTGCCAGCAGCCCAACTAGCGGGGGGGCCCGAGAGACCCAGTACTTC	CASSPTSGGARETQYF
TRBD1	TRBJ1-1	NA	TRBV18	TGTGCCAGCTCACCAGGACAGGAGAGGTTTACTGAAGCTTTCTTT	CASSPGQERFTEAFF
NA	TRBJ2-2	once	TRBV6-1	TGTGCCAGCAGTGAAGTGCCAGGGGCCGGGGAGCTGTTTTTT	CASSEVPGAGELFF
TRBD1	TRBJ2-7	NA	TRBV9	TGTGCCAGCAGCGGGGGACAGGGATGGGAGCAGTACTTC	CASSGGQGWEQYF
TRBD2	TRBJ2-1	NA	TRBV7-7	TGTGCCAGCAGCTCGCGGACTAGCGGCTACAATGAGCAGTTCTTC	CASSSRTSGYNEQFF
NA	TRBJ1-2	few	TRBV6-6	TGTGCCAGCAGTCCTACCATCGAGCCTAACTATGGCTACACCTTC	CASSPTIEPNYGYTF
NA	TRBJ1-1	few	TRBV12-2	TGTGCAAGTCGCTTATATGGTTTGAGCACTGAAGCTTTCTTT	CASRLYGLSTEAFF
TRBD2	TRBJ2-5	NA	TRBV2	TGTGCCAGCAGTGACCGTTGGGGGATCGGGGGGATTGGGACCCAGTACTTC	CASSDRWGIGGIGTQYF
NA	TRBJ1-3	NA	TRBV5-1	TGCGCCAGCAGCTTGGACGGTGTTATAAGGGGTCCCTCCTCTGGAAACACCATATATTTT	CASSLDGVIRGPSSGNTIYF
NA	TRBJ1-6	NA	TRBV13	TGTGCCAGCAGCAGACAGAGCTCCTATAATTCACCCCTCCACTTT	CASSRQSSYNSPLHF